This record looks at one T cell receptor (beta chain) sequence and its context. Molecular barcoding with unique molecular identifiers was used for the TCRbeta library. Using its own MiXCR run on the PCR reads, TCRdb lists one record per CDR3 protein. The sample lists about 440,000 distinct CDR3 sequences; approximately 41% were seen once. This sample is part of a study of T-cell reconstitution after alpha-beta-depleted transplantation in children. This CDR3 region has 14 residues. Germline CDR1 reads SQVTM; CDR2 reads ANQGSEA. Between the trimmed V and J ends, which lost 4 bases and 0 bases, there was a span of 11 bases.

This specimen consisted of PBMCs, obtained before TCRalphabeta/CD19-depleted stem cell transplant. The chain uses TRBV29-1 and TRBJ2-3; D may be TRBD1 (6 bases). This receptor was taken from a girl aged 2 to 10 with aplastic anemia, due to receive a stem cell transplant. DNA for the CDR3: TGCAGCGTTGTTTTGGGGGCTAGCACAGATACGCAGTATTTT. Translated, it gives CSVVLGASTDTQYF.